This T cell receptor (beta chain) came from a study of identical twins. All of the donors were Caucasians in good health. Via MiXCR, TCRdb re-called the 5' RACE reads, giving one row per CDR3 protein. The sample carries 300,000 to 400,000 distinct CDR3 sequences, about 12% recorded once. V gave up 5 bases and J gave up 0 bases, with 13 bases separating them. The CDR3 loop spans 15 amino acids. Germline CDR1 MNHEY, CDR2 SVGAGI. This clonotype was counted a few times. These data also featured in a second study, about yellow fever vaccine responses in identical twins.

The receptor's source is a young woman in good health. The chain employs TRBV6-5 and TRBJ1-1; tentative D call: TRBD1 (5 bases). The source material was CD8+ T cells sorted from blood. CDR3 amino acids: CASSTYRTMNTEAFF. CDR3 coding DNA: TGTGCCAGCAGTACTTATCGGACAATGAACACTGAAGCTTTCTTT.